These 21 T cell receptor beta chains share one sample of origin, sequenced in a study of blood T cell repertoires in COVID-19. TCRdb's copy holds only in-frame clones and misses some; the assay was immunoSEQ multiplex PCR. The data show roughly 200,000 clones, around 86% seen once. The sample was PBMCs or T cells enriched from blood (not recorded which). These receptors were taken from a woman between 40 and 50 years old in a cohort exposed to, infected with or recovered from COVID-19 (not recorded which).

This CDR3 is CASSPPSGRGSDTQYF. The CDR3 DNA follows: TGTGCCAGCAGCCCCCCTAGCGGGAGGGGGTCAGATACGCAGTATTTT. The chain carries TRBV7-9 and TRBJ2-3; 12 bases fit TRBD2. The CDR3 extends over 16 amino acids. Germline trimming cut 5 bases from V and 4 bases from J; bases unmatched to any gene: 7. Germline assignment: CDR1 SEHNR and CDR2 FQNEAQ (reference sequence).

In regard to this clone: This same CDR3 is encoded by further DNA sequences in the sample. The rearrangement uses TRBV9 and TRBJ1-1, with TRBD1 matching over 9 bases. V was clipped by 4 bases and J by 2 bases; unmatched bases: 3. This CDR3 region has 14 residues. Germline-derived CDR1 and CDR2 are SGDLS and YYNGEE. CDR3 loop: CASSPGQGNTEAFF. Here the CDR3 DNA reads TGTGCCAGCAGCCCGGGACAGGGAAACACTGAAGCTTTCTTT.

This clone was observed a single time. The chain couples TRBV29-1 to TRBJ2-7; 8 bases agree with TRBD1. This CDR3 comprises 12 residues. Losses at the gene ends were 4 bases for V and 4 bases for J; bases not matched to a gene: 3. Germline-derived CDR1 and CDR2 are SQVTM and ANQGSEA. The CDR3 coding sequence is TGCAGCGTTGGCAGGGGGCTATACGAGCAGTACTTC. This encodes CSVGRGLYEQYF.

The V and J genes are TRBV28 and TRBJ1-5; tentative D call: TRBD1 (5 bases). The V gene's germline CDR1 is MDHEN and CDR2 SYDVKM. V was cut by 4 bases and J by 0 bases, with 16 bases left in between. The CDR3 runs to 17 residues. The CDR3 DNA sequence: TGTGCCAGCAGTTATTCGGAGGGGTATGATAGCAATCAGCCCCAGCATTTT. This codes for CASSYSEGYDSNQPQHF.

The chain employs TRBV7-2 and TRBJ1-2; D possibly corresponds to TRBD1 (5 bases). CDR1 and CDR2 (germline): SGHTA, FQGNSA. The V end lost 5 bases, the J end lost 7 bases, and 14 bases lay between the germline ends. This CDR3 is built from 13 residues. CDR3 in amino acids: CASSLGLAGGYTF. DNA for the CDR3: TGTGCCAGCAGCCTGGGACTCGCAGGTGGCTACACCTTC.

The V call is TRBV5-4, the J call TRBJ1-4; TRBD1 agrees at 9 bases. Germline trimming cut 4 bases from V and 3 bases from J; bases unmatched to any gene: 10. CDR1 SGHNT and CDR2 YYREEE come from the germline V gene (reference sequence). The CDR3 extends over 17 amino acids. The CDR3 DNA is TGTGCCAGCAGCCGACCGGGACAGGGTCGATCTAATGAAAAACTGTTTTTT. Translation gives CASSRPGQGRSNEKLFF.

Written as DNA, the CDR3 is TGTGCCAGCAGCCCCGGGGGACTAGCGGGAGGGACCTTTCGCACAGATACGCAGTATTTT. Translation: CASSPGGLAGGTFRTDTQYF. The chain couples TRBV6-2 or TRBV6-3 to TRBJ2-3, with 16 bases lining up with TRBD2. The CDR3 contains 20 residues. The germline V gene encodes CDR1 MNHEY and CDR2 SVGEGT. The J segment lost 1 base and the V segment lost 6 bases, leaving 13 bases of the junction unmatched.

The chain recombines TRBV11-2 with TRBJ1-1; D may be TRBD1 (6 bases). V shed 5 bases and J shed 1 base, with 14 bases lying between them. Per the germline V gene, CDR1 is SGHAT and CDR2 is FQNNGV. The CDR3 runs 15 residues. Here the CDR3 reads CASSAQGVGNTEAFF. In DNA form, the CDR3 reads TGTGCCAGCAGCGCACAGGGTGTTGGGAACACTGAAGCTTTCTTT.

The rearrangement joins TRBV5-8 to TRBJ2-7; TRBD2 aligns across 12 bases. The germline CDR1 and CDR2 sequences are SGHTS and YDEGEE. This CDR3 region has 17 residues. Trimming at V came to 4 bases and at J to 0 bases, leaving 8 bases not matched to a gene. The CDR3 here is CASSHVASGRASYEQYF. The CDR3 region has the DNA TGTGCCAGCAGCCACGTGGCTAGCGGGAGGGCCTCCTACGAGCAGTACTTC. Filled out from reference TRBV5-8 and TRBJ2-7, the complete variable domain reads EAGVTQSPTHLIKTRGQQATLRCSPISGHTSVYWYQQALGLGLQFLLWYDEGEERNRGNFPPRFSGRQFPNYSSELNVNALELEDSALYLCASSHVASGRASYEQYFGPGTRLTVT.

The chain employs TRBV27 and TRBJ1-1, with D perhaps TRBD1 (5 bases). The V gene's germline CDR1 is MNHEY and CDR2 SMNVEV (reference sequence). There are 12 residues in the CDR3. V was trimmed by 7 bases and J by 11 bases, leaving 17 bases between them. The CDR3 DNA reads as TGTGCCAGCACCCACGGTGGGGGGAAGGCTTTCTTT. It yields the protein CASTHGGGKAFF.

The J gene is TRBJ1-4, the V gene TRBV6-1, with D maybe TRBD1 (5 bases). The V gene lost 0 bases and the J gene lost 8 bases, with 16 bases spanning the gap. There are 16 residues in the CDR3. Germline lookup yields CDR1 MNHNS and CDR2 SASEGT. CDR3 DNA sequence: TGTGCCAGCAGTGAAGCGGGACTTCAGAGGATCGAAAAACTGTTTTTT. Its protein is CASSEAGLQRIEKLFF.

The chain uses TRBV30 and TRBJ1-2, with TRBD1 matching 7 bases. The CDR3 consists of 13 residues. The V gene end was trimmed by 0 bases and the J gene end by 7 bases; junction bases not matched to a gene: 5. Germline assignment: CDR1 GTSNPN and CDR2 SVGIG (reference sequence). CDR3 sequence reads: CAWSVGRDSGYTF. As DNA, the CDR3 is TGTGCCTGGAGTGTAGGAAGGGACAGTGGCTACACCTTC.

In nucleotides, the CDR3 is TGTGCCAGCAGCTTAGCGCTAACTGAAGCTTTCTTT. Amino acids: CASSLALTEAFF. The chain joins TRBV7-9 to TRBJ1-1; no clear D gene. With 0 bases removed from V and 5 bases from J, the gap between germline ends came to 4 bases. Germline V gene sequence: CDR1 SEHNR, CDR2 FQNEAQ (reference sequence). The CDR3 length is 12 residues. Full variable domain (remainder filled in from reference TRBV7-9 and TRBJ1-1): DTGVSQNPRHKITKRGQNVTFRCDPISEHNRLYWYRQTLGQGPEFLTYFQNEAQLEKSRLLSDRFSAERPKGSFSTLEIQRTEQGDSAMYLCASSLALTEAFFGQGTRLTVV.

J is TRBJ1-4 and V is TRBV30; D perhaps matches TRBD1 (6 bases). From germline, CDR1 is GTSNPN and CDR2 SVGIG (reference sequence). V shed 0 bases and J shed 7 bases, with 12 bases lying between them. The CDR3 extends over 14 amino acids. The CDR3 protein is CAWSVGASTEKLFF. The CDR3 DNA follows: TGTGCCTGGAGTGTGGGGGCCAGCACTGAAAAACTGTTTTTT.

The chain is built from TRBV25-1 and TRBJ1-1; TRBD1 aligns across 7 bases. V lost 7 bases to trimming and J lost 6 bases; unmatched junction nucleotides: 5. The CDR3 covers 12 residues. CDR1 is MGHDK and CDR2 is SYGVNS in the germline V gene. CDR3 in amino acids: CASNQGGAEAFF. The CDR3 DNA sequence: TGTGCCAGCAACCAGGGGGGCGCTGAAGCTTTCTTT.

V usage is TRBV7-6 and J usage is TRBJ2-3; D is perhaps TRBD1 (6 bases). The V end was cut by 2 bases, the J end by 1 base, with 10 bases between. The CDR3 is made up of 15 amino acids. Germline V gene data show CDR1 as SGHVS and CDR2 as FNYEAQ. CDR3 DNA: TGTGCCAGCAGCTTATGGGGGCAAGGCACAGATACGCAGTATTTT. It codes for CASSLWGQGTDTQYF.

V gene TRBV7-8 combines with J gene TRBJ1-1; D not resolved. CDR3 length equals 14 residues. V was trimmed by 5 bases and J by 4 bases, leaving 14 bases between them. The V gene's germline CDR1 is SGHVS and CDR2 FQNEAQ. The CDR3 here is CASSPLLRGTEAFF. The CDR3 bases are TGTGCCAGCAGCCCCCTCCTGCGAGGCACTGAAGCTTTCTTT.

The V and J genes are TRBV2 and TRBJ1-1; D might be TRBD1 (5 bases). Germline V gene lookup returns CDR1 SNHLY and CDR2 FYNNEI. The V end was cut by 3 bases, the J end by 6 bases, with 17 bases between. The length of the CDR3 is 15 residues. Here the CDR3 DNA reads TGTGCCAGCAGTGACAGGGCTAATGAACACGCTGAAGCTTTCTTT. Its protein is CASSDRANEHAEAFF.

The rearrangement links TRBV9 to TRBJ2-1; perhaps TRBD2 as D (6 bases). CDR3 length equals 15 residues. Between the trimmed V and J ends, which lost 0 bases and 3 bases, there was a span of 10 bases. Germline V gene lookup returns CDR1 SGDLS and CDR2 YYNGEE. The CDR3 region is CASSVGGEVYNEQFF. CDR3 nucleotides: TGTGCCAGCAGCGTAGGAGGGGAGGTCTACAATGAGCAGTTCTTC.

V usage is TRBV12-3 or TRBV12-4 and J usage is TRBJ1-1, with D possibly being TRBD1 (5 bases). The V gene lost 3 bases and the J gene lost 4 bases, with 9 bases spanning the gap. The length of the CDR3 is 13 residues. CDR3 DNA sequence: TGTGCCAGCAGTTTTAGGGGAAGCACTGAAGCTTTCTTT. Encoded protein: CASSFRGSTEAFF.

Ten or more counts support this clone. This CDR3 reads CASSDSTSGKQFF. The CDR3 DNA follows: TGTGCCAGCAGTGACTCAACTAGCGGAAAGCAGTTCTTC. The rearrangement links TRBV6-4 to TRBJ2-1, with 8 bases lining up with TRBD2. Looked up from germline, CDR1 is MRHNA and CDR2 is SNTAGT. The CDR3 extends over 13 amino acids. The V gene end was trimmed by 0 bases and the J gene end by 11 bases; junction bases not matched to a gene: 3.